This entry lists 28 T cell receptor beta chains sequenced from one sample in a study of blood T cell repertoires in COVID-19. The repertoire was sequenced with immunoSEQ multiplex PCR; TCRdb's copy has only in-frame clones and lacks some. The sample has nearly 200,000 clones, about 85% seen once. Sequences were obtained from peripheral blood. The receptors were gathered from a man in his 60s with COVID-19, enrolled during active disease.

This clone was found once. The gene calls are TRBV4-3 and TRBJ1-4, with 8 nucleotides matching TRBD1. The germline CDR1 and CDR2 sequences are LGHNA and YSLEER. The CDR3 is 15 amino acids. V dropped 1 base and J dropped 8; count of bases not matched to a gene: 6. The CDR3 spells CASSQVQGVGEKLFF. CDR3 nucleotide sequence: TGCGCCAGCAGCCAAGTACAGGGGGTAGGGGAAAAACTGTTTTTT.

This clone was recorded once. The rearrangement joins TRBV29-1 to TRBJ1-1; D gene uncertain. Trimming shortened V by 7 bases and J by 2 bases, and 11 bases separated the two germline ends. CDR1 is SQVTM, CDR2 ANQGSEA, per germline. This CDR3 has 12 amino acids. The CDR3 region is CSAYPVNTEAFF. The DNA of the CDR3 is TGCAGCGCCTACCCGGTTAACACTGAAGCTTTCTTT.

J is TRBJ1-1 and V is TRBV11-2; D is undetermined. V shed 3 bases and J shed 1 base, with 15 bases lying between them. The CDR3 extends over 16 amino acids. Germline-derived CDR1 and CDR2 are SGHAT and FQNNGV. The CDR3 region has the DNA TGTGCCAGCAGCTTCCTAGGCGGCCCTAGGAACACTGAAGCTTTCTTT. Translation: CASSFLGGPRNTEAFF.

The chain joins TRBV18 to TRBJ1-1; no reliable D call. V lost 6 bases and J 1 base, leaving 12 bases between the germline ends. The CDR3 contains 14 residues. Germline values: CDR1 KGHSH, CDR2 LQKENI. CDR3 loop: CASSAGIWNTEAFF. CDR3 in DNA: TGTGCCAGCTCCGCCGGGATATGGAACACTGAAGCTTTCTTT.

This clone has only one observation. The chain couples TRBV30 to TRBJ1-4; D not certain. The CDR3 extends over 14 amino acids. V shed 3 bases and J shed 7 bases, with 15 bases lying between them. The V gene's germline CDR1 is GTSNPN and CDR2 SVGIG (reference sequence). The CDR3 loop is CAWSTGREAEKLFF. CDR3 DNA sequence: TGTGCCTGGAGCACGGGGAGGGAGGCTGAAAAACTGTTTTTT.

The chain carries TRBV20-1 and TRBJ2-6; 8 nucleotides agree with TRBD1. V lost 3 bases to trimming and J lost 1 base; unmatched junction nucleotides: 2. The CDR3 sequence is 15 residues long. Looked up from germline, CDR1 is DFQATT and CDR2 is SNEGSKA (reference sequence). The CDR3 sequence is CSASQGASGANVLTF. CDR3 nucleotides: TGCAGTGCTAGTCAGGGGGCTTCTGGGGCCAACGTCCTGACTTTC.

The V and J genes are TRBV19 and TRBJ2-2; D is perhaps TRBD1 (5 bases). The germline V gene has CDR1 LNHDA and CDR2 SQIVND (reference sequence). This CDR3 comprises 13 residues. V lost 5 bases and J lost 5, with 9 bases in between. CDR3 protein: CASSSRQTGELFF. The DNA of the CDR3 is TGTGCCAGTAGTTCCCGACAGACCGGGGAGCTGTTTTTT. Using reference TRBV19 and TRBJ2-2 for the parts outside the CDR3, the full variable domain is DGGITQSPKYLFRKEGQNVTLSCEQNLNHDAMYWYRQDPGQGLRLIYYSQIVNDFQKGDIAEGYSVSREKKESFPLTVTSAQKNPTAFYLCASSSRQTGELFFGEGSRLTVL.

The chain uses TRBV28 and TRBJ2-3; TRBD1 matches at 8 bases. With 3 bases clipped from V and 6 bases from J, the junction kept 8 bases outside the gene matches. The CDR3 length is 15 residues. Germline assignment: CDR1 MDHEN and CDR2 SYDVKM. DNA for the CDR3: TGTGCCAGCAGTTTGGGCGGACAGGGTTTCGATACGCAGTATTTT. Translation gives CASSLGGQGFDTQYF.

The rearrangement uses TRBV15 and TRBJ1-2; TRBD1 is a possible D gene (6 bases). Germline loops: CDR1 LNHNV, CDR2 YYDKDF (reference sequence). CDR3 length: 13 residues. The ends were cut back, 1 base at V and 6 bases at J, with 9 bases in the middle. In DNA form, the CDR3 reads TGTGCCACCAGCAGAGGGACAGTTGATGGCTACACCTTC. Amino acid sequence: CATSRGTVDGYTF.

This chain uses TRBV5-1 with TRBJ2-2; 8 bases fit TRBD2. The CDR3 loop spans 15 amino acids. Germline V CDR1 and CDR2: SGHRS, YFSETQ. V shed 3 bases, J shed 6 bases, and the junction held 7 bases outside the gene matches. In DNA, the CDR3 is TGCGCCAGCAGCTCCCCCCGGGGGGGTGCCGGGGAGCTGTTTTTT. Encoded protein: CASSSPRGGAGELFF.

V and J are TRBV3-1 (or the pseudogene TRBV3-2) and TRBJ2-7; 8 bases line up with TRBD1. CDR1 is LGHDT, CDR2 YNNKEL, per germline (reference sequence). The CDR3 extends over 14 amino acids. With 1 base clipped from V and 7 bases from J, the junction kept 6 bases outside the gene matches. The CDR3 coding sequence is TGTGCCAGCAGCCAAGTTCCAGGGGGCGGTGAGCAGTACTTC. Protein product: CASSQVPGGGEQYF.

The CDR3, as DNA: TGTGCCAGCAGCGTAGCGACAGGGGAGGTAGGGGGCTACACCTTC. As protein: CASSVATGEVGGYTF. The chain couples TRBV9 to TRBJ1-2; 8 nucleotides line up with TRBD1. Trimming took 0 bases from V and 8 from J; bases not matched to a gene: 9. The CDR3 is 15 amino acids. From germline, CDR1 is SGDLS and CDR2 YYNGEE.

This clone appeared a single time. This chain uses TRBV2 with TRBJ1-5; no reliable D call. This CDR3 region has 14 residues. V gave up 7 bases and J gave up 1 base, with 11 bases separating them. Germline loops: CDR1 SNHLY, CDR2 FYNNEI. For the CDR3, the DNA is TGTGCCAGCACCGCAATCGGGAGCAATCAGCCCCAGCATTTT. As protein: CASTAIGSNQPQHF.

The chain is built from TRBV29-1 and TRBJ1-1; D is unclear. Germline CDR1 and CDR2: SQVTM and ANQGSEA. This CDR3 is built from 13 residues. V was clipped by 1 base and J by 1 base, with 7 bases between them. The CDR3 is CSVEGRQNTEAFF. CDR3 sequence (DNA): TGCAGCGTTGAAGGCAGACAGAACACTGAAGCTTTCTTT.

This clone showed up just a few times. The chain uses TRBV11-2 and TRBJ1-6; 9 bases fit TRBD1. Unmatched junction bases numbered 8, after V lost 5 bases and J lost 6 bases. CDR3 length equals 16 residues. From germline, CDR1 is SGHAT and CDR2 FQNNGV. CDR3 sequence (DNA): TGTGCCAGCAGCCTGGACAGGGGCGTGTCTAATTCACCCCTCCACTTT. It is translated as CASSLDRGVSNSPLHF.

The chain combines TRBV29-1 with TRBJ1-5; possible D gene TRBD1, 6 bases. CDR1 is SQVTM and CDR2 is ANQGSEA in the germline V gene. V shed 6 bases and J shed 4 bases, with 13 bases lying between them. The CDR3 runs 13 residues. CDR3 region: CSVATGLNQPQHF. The CDR3 bases are TGCAGCGTGGCGACAGGTCTTAATCAGCCCCAGCATTTT.

This clone was picked up a small number of times. The chain recombines TRBV15 with TRBJ2-7; tentatively, D is TRBD1 (5 bases). Between the trimmed V and J ends, which lost 1 base and 3 bases, there was a span of 10 bases. The CDR3 spans 14 residues. CDR1 LNHNV and CDR2 YYDKDF come from the germline V gene (reference sequence). The chain's CDR3 is CATSRVGRDYEQYF. The CDR3 DNA is TGTGCCACCAGCAGAGTGGGCAGGGACTACGAGCAGTACTTC.

The J gene is TRBJ2-2, the V gene TRBV30, with TRBD2 matching over 14 bases. The germline CDR1 and CDR2 sequences are GTSNPN and SVGIG (reference sequence). With 2 bases clipped from V and 8 bases from J, the junction kept 4 bases outside the gene matches. The CDR3 consists of 15 residues. The CDR3 protein is CAWSMGLAGVGELFF. CDR3 DNA: TGTGCCTGGAGTATGGGACTAGCGGGAGTAGGGGAGCTGTTTTTT.

The chain has TRBV19 and TRBJ2-3, with 8 bases that match TRBD2. CDR3 length: 17 amino acids. V lost 5 bases and J lost 6; bases outside the gene matches: 16. From germline, CDR1 is LNHDA and CDR2 SQIVND (reference sequence). The CDR3: CASSLPGGSGVADTQYF. The CDR3 DNA follows: TGTGCCAGTAGTTTACCCGGGGGTAGCGGGGTCGCGGATACGCAGTATTTT.

This clone was counted once. The rearrangement links TRBV15 to TRBJ2-1, with TRBD1 matching over 7 bases. CDR3 length: 13 residues. Germline V gene sequence: CDR1 LNHNV, CDR2 YYDKDF (reference sequence). The V and J ends lost 3 bases and 8 bases, in that order; junction bases with no gene match: 4. CDR3 sequence (DNA): TGTGCCACCAGCAGGAACAGGGGCGATGAGCAGTTCTTC. This encodes CATSRNRGDEQFF.

The V gene is TRBV7-3, the J gene TRBJ1-1; D is possibly TRBD1 (6 bases). CDR1 SGHTA and CDR2 FQGTGA come from the germline V gene. This CDR3 has 13 amino acids. Trimming took 5 bases from V and 7 from J, leaving 14 bases between them. In DNA form, the CDR3 reads TGTGCCAGCAGCGGTCAGGGGTTAAGTGAAGCTTTCTTT. Its translation is CASSGQGLSEAFF.

The V and J genes are TRBV5-1 and TRBJ1-1; maybe TRBD1 (5 bases). This CDR3 contains 15 residues. Germline lookup yields CDR1 SGHRS and CDR2 YFSETQ. V was trimmed by 2 bases and J by 5 bases, leaving 16 bases between them. CDR3: CASSLGRGLMTEAFF. The CDR3 DNA reads TGCGCCAGCAGCTTAGGAAGGGGCCTAATGACTGAAGCTTTCTTT.

The J gene is TRBJ1-1, the V gene TRBV5-4; TRBD1 aligns across 8 bases. Germline CDR1 and CDR2: SGHNT and YYREEE (reference sequence). With V trimmed by 4 bases and J by 6 bases, 5 bases remained unmatched. This CDR3 is built from 13 residues. CDR3 protein: CASSTDRGPEAFF. In nucleotides, the CDR3 is TGTGCCAGCAGCACCGACAGGGGACCTGAAGCTTTCTTT.

The V gene is TRBV28, the J gene TRBJ1-3; D not certain. The V gene lost 6 bases and the J gene lost 4 bases, with 16 bases spanning the gap. CDR3 length: 15 amino acids. Germline CDR1 is MDHEN and CDR2 is SYDVKM. The CDR3 is CASSSPGAGGNTIYF. In DNA, the CDR3 is TGTGCCAGCAGCTCCCCAGGAGCGGGCGGAAACACCATATATTTT.

The chain joins TRBV7-2 to TRBJ1-5, with D uncertain. This CDR3 spans 13 amino acids. Trimming removed 3 bases from V and 0 bases from J, with 3 bases in between. From germline, CDR1 is SGHTA and CDR2 FQGNSA. The CDR3 DNA reads as TGTGCCAGCAGCTTTCATAGCAATCAGCCCCAGCATTTT. Its translation is CASSFHSNQPQHF.

The chain recombines TRBV28 with TRBJ1-2, with 9 positions matching TRBD1. CDR1 and CDR2 from the germline V gene are MDHEN and SYDVKM. This CDR3 comprises 12 residues. J gave up 4 bases and V 6 bases, and 0 bases lay outside the gene matches. This CDR3 reads CASRTGGYGYTF. The CDR3 DNA is TGTGCCAGCAGGACAGGGGGCTATGGCTACACCTTC.

The chain uses TRBV4-1 and TRBJ1-1; D remains unclear. This CDR3 has 15 residues. Trimming shortened V by 0 bases and J by 0 bases, and 8 bases separated the two germline ends. The germline CDR1 and CDR2 sequences are MGHRA and YSYEKL. The CDR3 loop reads CASSQDRVLNTEAFF. The CDR3 DNA follows: TGCGCCAGCAGCCAAGATAGAGTCCTGAACACTGAAGCTTTCTTT.

The rearrangement links TRBV29-1 to TRBJ2-7, with 7 bases aligning to TRBD1. Trimming cost V 6 bases and J 7 bases; bases outside gene matches: 9. The CDR3 is 12 amino acids. Germline CDR1 reads SQVTM; CDR2 reads ANQGSEA. The CDR3, as DNA: TGCAGCGTCGGACAGGCCTCCCGGGAGCAGTACTTC. It yields the protein CSVGQASREQYF.